The rows below give T cell receptor beta chains drawn from one sample of a study of blood T cell repertoires in COVID-19. Clones were sequenced by immunoSEQ multiplex PCR, and TCRdb holds only the in-frame ones, with some missing. The data contain approximately 93,000 clones, 86% of them singletons. The sequencing sample was made of peripheral blood. These receptor sequences come from a man aged 50-59 years with active or convalescent COVID-19. Both conserved end residues are part of each CDR3. A D gene is named only where the DNA matches it firmly. Not every row has a clone size; where given, it reads once, few, many or a size class.

v_gene	d_gene	abundance	j_gene	CDR3aa	CDR3nt
TRBV27	-	-	TRBJ1-2	CASSTPVEGYTF	TGTGCCAGCAGTACCCCAGTGGAGGGCTACACCTTC
TRBV18	-	-	TRBJ2-5	CASSPPWAGETQYF	TGTGCCAGCTCACCACCTTGGGCGGGGGAGACCCAGTACTTC
TRBV2	TRBD2	-	TRBJ2-1	CASNLDSGTFSEQFF	TGTGCCAGCAACTTGGATAGCGGGACTTTTAGCGAGCAGTTCTTC
TRBV24-1	TRBD1	-	TRBJ1-1	CATSDSGTGKVTEAFF	TGTGCCACCAGTGATTCCGGGACAGGGAAGGTGACTGAAGCTTTCTTT
TRBV7-9	-	few	TRBJ1-6	CASSLGQVEGMDSPLHF	TGTGCCAGCAGCTTAGGTCAGGTGGAGGGAATGGATTCACCCCTCCACTTT
TRBV7-2	-	-	TRBJ2-5	CASIATRFQETQYF	TGTGCCAGCATCGCGACTAGGTTTCAAGAGACCCAGTACTTC
TRBV5-6	TRBD1	-	TRBJ2-7	CASSQLQGTYEQYF	TGTGCCAGCAGCCAGTTACAGGGGACGTACGAGCAGTACTTC
TRBV20-1	-	few	TRBJ1-5	CSARDVRSQHF	TGCAGTGCTAGAGATGTGAGGTCCCAGCATTTT
TRBV19	-	-	TRBJ1-5	CASSEGVSNQPQHF	TGTGCCAGTAGTGAGGGGGTGAGCAATCAGCCCCAGCATTTT
TRBV19	-	-	TRBJ1-2	CASSTGFQGLYGYTF	TGTGCCAGTAGTACCGGATTCCAGGGACTCTATGGCTACACCTTC
TRBV19	TRBD1	-	TRBJ1-5	CASSTHRGPNQPQHF	TGTGCCAGTAGTACCCACAGGGGTCCCAATCAGCCCCAGCATTTT
TRBV6-6	-	-	TRBJ2-1	CASSRRDYNEQFF	TGTGCCAGCAGTCGCCGGGACTACAATGAGCAGTTCTTC
TRBV4-2	-	few	TRBJ1-2	CASSPGTPRDGYTF	TGTGCCAGCAGCCCCGGGACACCTAGGGATGGCTACACCTTC
TRBV23-1	TRBD1	-	TRBJ1-5	CASSHLTGSNQPQHF	TGCGCCAGCAGTCACCTGACAGGGAGCAATCAGCCCCAGCATTTT